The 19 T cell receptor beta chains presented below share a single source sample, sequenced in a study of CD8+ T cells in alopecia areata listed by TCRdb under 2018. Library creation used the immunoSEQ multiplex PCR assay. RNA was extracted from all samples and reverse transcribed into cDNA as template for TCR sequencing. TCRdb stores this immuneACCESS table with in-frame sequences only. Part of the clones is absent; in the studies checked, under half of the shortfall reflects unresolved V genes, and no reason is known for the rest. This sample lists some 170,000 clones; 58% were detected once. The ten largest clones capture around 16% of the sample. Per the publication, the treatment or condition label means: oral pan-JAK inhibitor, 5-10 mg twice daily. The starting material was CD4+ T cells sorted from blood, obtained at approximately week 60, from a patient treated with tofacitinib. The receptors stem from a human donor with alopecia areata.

CDR3 sequence reads: CATSIGRQILRGAEAFF. CDR3 in DNA: TGTGCCACCAGCATAGGTCGACAGATACTGAGAGGTGCTGAAGCTTTCTTT. The chain carries TRBV15 and TRBJ1-1; tentatively, D is TRBD1 (5 bases). Trimming took 4 bases from V and 6 from J, leaving 24 bases between them. CDR1 is LNHNV, CDR2 YYDKDF, per germline (reference sequence). This CDR3 is 17 amino acids long.

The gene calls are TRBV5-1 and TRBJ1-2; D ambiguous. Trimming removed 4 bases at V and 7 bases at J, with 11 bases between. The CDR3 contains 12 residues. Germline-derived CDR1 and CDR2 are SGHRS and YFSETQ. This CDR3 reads CASSLTGSGYTF. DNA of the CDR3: TGCGCCAGCAGCCTCACCGGGAGTGGCTACACCTTC.

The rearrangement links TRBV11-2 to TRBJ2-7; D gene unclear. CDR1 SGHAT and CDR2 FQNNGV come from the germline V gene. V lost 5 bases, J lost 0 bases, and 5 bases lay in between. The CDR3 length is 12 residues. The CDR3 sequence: CASSRDSYEQYF. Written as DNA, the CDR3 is TGTGCCAGCAGCAGAGACTCCTACGAGCAGTACTTC.

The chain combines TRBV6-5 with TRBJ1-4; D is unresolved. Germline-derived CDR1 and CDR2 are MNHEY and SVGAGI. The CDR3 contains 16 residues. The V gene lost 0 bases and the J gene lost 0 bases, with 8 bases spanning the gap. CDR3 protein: CASSYSGYPTNEKLFF. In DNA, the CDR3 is TGTGCCAGCAGTTACTCGGGCTATCCAACTAATGAAAAACTGTTTTTT.

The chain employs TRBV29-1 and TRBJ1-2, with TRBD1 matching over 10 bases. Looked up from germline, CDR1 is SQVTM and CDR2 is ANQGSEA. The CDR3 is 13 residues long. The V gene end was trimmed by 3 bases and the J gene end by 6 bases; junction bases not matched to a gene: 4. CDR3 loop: CSVDDRGRDGYTF. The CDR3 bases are TGCAGCGTTGACGACAGGGGGCGTGATGGCTACACCTTC.

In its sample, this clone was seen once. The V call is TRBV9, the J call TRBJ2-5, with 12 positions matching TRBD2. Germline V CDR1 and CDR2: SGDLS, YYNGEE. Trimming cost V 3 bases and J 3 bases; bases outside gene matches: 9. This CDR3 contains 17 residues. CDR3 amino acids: CASSASGGAFSEETQYF. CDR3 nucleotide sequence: TGTGCCAGCAGCGCTAGCGGGGGGGCCTTCTCCGAAGAGACCCAGTACTTC.

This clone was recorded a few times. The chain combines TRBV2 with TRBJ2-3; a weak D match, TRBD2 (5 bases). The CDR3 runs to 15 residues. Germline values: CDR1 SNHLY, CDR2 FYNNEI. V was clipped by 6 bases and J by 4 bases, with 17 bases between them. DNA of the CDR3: TGTGCCAGCAGCTCATCCAGTTACGGGGCAGATACGCAGTATTTT. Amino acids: CASSSSSYGADTQYF.

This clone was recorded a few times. DNA for the CDR3: TGTGCCATCAGTGGGGACCGCATCTACGAGCAGTACTTC. Translation: CAISGDRIYEQYF. The gene calls are TRBV10-3 and TRBJ2-7; the D gene could be TRBD1 or TRBD2 (5 bases each). V lost 4 bases and J lost 3, with 10 bases in between. Per the germline V gene, CDR1 is ENHRY and CDR2 is SYGVKD. The CDR3 sequence is 13 residues long.

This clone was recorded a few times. CDR3 DNA: TGTGCCAGCAGTTACTCGACGGGGACTAACTATGGCTACACCTTC. Protein product: CASSYSTGTNYGYTF. The gene calls are TRBV6-5 and TRBJ1-2, with no clear D. CDR1 is MNHEY and CDR2 is SVGAGI in the germline V gene. Trimming left V 0 bases short and J 0 bases short, with 8 bases between. This CDR3 spans 15 amino acids.

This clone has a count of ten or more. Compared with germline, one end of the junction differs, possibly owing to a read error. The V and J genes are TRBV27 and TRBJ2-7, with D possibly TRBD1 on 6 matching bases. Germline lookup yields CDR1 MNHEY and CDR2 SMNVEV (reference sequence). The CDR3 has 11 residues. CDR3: CPRFGQGLGDF. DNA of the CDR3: TGTCCCCGCTTTGGGCAGGGGCTAGGGGACTTC.

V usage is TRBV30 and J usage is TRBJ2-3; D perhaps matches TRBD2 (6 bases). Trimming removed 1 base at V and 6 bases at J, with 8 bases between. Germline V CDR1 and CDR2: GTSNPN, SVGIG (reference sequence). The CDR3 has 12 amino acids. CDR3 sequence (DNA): TGTGCCTGGAGTGGTGGGGGGGATACGCAGTATTTT. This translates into CAWSGGGDTQYF.

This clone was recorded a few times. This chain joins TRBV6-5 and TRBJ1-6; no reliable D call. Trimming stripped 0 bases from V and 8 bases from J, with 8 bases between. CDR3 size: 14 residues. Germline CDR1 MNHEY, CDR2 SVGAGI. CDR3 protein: CASSYSLGHSPLHF. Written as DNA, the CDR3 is TGTGCCAGCAGTTACTCCCTGGGTCATTCACCCCTCCACTTT.

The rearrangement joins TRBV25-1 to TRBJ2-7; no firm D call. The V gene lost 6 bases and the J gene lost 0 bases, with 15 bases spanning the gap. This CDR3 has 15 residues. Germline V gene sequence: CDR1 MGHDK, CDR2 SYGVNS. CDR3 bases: TGTGCCAGCAGGAGCTTTAACAGTAGCTCCTACGAGCAGTACTTC. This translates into CASRSFNSSSYEQYF.

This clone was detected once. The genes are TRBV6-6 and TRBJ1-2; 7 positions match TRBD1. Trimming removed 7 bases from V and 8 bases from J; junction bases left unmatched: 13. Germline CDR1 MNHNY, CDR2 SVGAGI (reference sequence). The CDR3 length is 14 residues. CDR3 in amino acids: CASTHRGTAGGYTF. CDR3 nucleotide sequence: TGTGCCAGCACCCACCGGGGGACAGCTGGGGGCTACACCTTC.

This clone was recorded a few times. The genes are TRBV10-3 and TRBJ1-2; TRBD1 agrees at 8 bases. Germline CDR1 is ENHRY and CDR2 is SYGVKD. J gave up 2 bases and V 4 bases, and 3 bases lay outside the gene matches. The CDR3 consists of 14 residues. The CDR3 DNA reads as TGTGCCATCAGTGGGACAGGGACCAACTATGGCTACACCTTC. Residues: CAISGTGTNYGYTF.

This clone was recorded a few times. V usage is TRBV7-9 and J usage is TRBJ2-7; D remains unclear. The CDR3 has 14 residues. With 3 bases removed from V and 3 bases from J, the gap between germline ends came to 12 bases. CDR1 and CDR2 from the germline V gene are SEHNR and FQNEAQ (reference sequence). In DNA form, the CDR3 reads TGTGCCAGCAGCTTTACCGGGCTAATCTACGAGCAGTACTTC. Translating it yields CASSFTGLIYEQYF.

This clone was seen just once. The chain's CDR3 is CSVGDRVGGYTF. CDR3 nucleotides: TGCAGCGTAGGGGACAGGGTAGGGGGCTACACCTTC. This chain links TRBV29-1 with TRBJ1-2; 9 bases are shared with TRBD1. The CDR3 has 12 residues. The germline V gene encodes CDR1 SQVTM and CDR2 ANQGSEA. J was trimmed by 8 bases and V by 6 bases; bases with no gene match: 7.

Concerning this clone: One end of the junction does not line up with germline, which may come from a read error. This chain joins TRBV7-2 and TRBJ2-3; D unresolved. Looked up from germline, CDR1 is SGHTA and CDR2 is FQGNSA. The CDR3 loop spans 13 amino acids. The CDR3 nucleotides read TGTGCCAGCGGCTTTCCCAAGGGAGATACGCAGTATTTT. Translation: CASGFPKGDTQYF.

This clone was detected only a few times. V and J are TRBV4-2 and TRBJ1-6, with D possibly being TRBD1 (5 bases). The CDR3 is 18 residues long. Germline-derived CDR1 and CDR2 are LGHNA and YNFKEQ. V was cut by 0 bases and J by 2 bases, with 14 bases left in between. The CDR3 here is CASSQDGGAETYNSPLHF. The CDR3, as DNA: TGTGCCAGCAGCCAAGATGGGGGTGCGGAAACCTATAATTCACCCCTCCACTTT.